A single sample gave rise to the 32 T cell receptor beta chains below, sequenced in a study of cytomegalovirus exposure and HLA in healthy donors. PCR was performed using 60 Vbeta and 13 Jbeta primers. Assay used: immunoSEQ multiplex PCR; TCRdb lists only in-frame clones, some missing. The data hold some 70,000 clones, with about 75% observed a single time. Specimen: PBMCs. The receptors derive from a man younger than 30 in good health and CMV-seronegative.

J is TRBJ2-5 and V is TRBV7-8, with 7 bases aligning to TRBD1. Trimming at V came to 5 bases and at J to 5 bases, leaving 2 bases not matched to a gene. Germline-derived CDR1 and CDR2 are SGHVS and FQNEAQ. There are 12 residues in the CDR3. The CDR3 DNA follows: TGTGCCAGCAGCCGACAGGGCGAGACCCAGTACTTC. Its protein product is CASSRQGETQYF.

The chain uses TRBV18 and TRBJ2-2, with 7 positions matching TRBD2. Germline CDR1 and CDR2: KGHSH and LQKENI. The CDR3 sequence is 13 residues long. V lost 3 bases to trimming and J lost 6 bases; unmatched junction nucleotides: 1. The CDR3 region has the DNA TGTGCCAGCTCACCGGGAGGGGCCGGGGAGCTGTTTTTT. Translation gives CASSPGGAGELFF.

V usage is TRBV7-9 and J usage is TRBJ2-5; 12 positions agree with TRBD2. With 5 bases clipped from V and 2 bases from J, the junction kept 6 bases outside the gene matches. CDR3 length equals 16 residues. The germline CDR1 and CDR2 sequences are SEHNR and FQNEAQ (reference sequence). In nucleotides, the CDR3 is TGTGCCAGCAGCGTCTCGACTAGCGGGGGACAAGAGACCCAGTACTTC. Translating it yields CASSVSTSGGQETQYF.

The rearrangement uses TRBV29-1 and TRBJ2-5, with 12 bases identical to TRBD2. Germline V gene data show CDR1 as SQVTM and CDR2 as ANQGSEA. CDR3 length: 15 residues. V lost 3 bases and J lost 4; bases outside the gene matches: 6. CDR3: CSVDPSSGGGETQYF. The CDR3 DNA is TGCAGCGTTGATCCCTCTAGCGGGGGGGGAGAGACCCAGTACTTC.

The chain links TRBV27 to TRBJ2-5, with 14 bases fitting TRBD2. The CDR3 is made up of 15 amino acids. V lost 6 bases to trimming and J lost 5 bases; unmatched junction nucleotides: 5. Germline assignment: CDR1 MNHEY and CDR2 SMNVEV (reference sequence). CDR3 sequence reads: CASRTSGGAGETQYF. The CDR3 DNA reads as TGTGCCAGCAGGACTAGCGGGGGGGCCGGGGAGACCCAGTACTTC.

The V and J genes are TRBV4-2 and TRBJ1-1; maybe TRBD1 (6 bases). The length of the CDR3 is 15 residues. Trimming shortened V by 3 bases and J by 0 bases, and 11 bases separated the two germline ends. Germline values: CDR1 LGHNA, CDR2 YNFKEQ. CDR3 bases: TGTGCCAGCAGCCATGAGGACAGCATGAACACTGAAGCTTTCTTT. It translates to CASSHEDSMNTEAFF.

This chain uses TRBV6-1 with TRBJ2-7, with D perhaps TRBD2 (5 bases). Germline CDR1 and CDR2: MNHNS and SASEGT. Trimming removed 2 bases from V and 6 bases from J, with 11 bases in between. The CDR3 extends over 13 amino acids. CDR3 region: CASSERRGGEQYF. DNA for the CDR3: TGTGCCAGCAGTGAAAGACGTGGAGGCGAGCAGTACTTC.

The gene calls are TRBV18 and TRBJ1-3; the match to TRBD1 covers 7 bases. Germline V gene lookup returns CDR1 KGHSH and CDR2 LQKENI. The CDR3 runs 16 residues. V shed 3 bases, J shed 0 bases, and the junction held 5 bases outside the gene matches. CDR3 region: CASSPGTDTSGNTIYF. CDR3 bases: TGTGCCAGCTCACCCGGGACAGACACCTCTGGAAACACCATATATTTT.

This rearrangement joins TRBV11-2 to TRBJ1-2; perhaps TRBD1 as D (5 bases). Germline lookup yields CDR1 SGHAT and CDR2 FQNNGV. The CDR3 contains 13 residues. Trimming took off 8 bases at V and 4 bases at J, with 14 bases between the two ends. In DNA, the CDR3 is TGTGCCAGCTCCAGACAGTTCTCCTATGGCTACACCTTC. Translated, it gives CASSRQFSYGYTF.

This clone has a handful of counts. The V call is TRBV5-6, the J call TRBJ1-1, with no clear D. The CDR3 is 12 residues long. V gave up 1 base and J gave up 3 bases, with 4 bases separating them. The germline V gene has CDR1 SGHDT and CDR2 YYEEEE. This CDR3 reads CASSLSDTEAFF. The CDR3 DNA reads TGTGCCAGCAGCTTGTCCGACACTGAAGCTTTCTTT. Full variable domain (rest looked up from reference TRBV5-6 and TRBJ1-1): DAGVTQSPTHLIKTRGQQVTLRCSPKSGHDTVSWYQQALGQGPQFIFQYYEEEERQRGNFPDRFSGHQFPNYSSELNVNALLLGDSALYLCASSLSDTEAFFGQGTRLTVV.

This CDR3 reads CAWSGLAAETQYF. The CDR3 DNA sequence: TGTGCCTGGAGCGGACTAGCGGCAGAGACCCAGTACTTC. V is TRBV30 and J is TRBJ2-5; 10 nucleotides align to TRBD2. The V gene's germline CDR1 is GTSNPN and CDR2 SVGIG (reference sequence). The CDR3 runs to 13 residues. V shed 3 bases, J shed 4 bases, and the junction held 2 bases outside the gene matches.

This clone was counted once. The gene calls are TRBV9 and TRBJ2-3; TRBD2 matches at 10 bases. CDR3 length: 17 residues. V dropped 1 base and J dropped 5; count of bases not matched to a gene: 10. The germline V gene has CDR1 SGDLS and CDR2 YYNGEE. CDR3 DNA: TGTGCCAGCAGCGTACTCCCCAGCGGGGGGGCCGGAGATACGCAGTATTTT. This codes for CASSVLPSGGAGDTQYF.

The gene calls are TRBV4-2 and TRBJ1-3, with D perhaps matching TRBD1 (5 bases). Germline values: CDR1 LGHNA, CDR2 YNFKEQ. The V and J ends lost 0 bases and 2 bases respectively, with 14 bases between them. This CDR3 has 17 amino acids. CDR3 sequence (DNA): TGTGCCAGCAGCCAAGAGGGTGTGGCAGGGACTGGAAACACCATATATTTT. This gives the protein CASSQEGVAGTGNTIYF.

This chain joins TRBV4-1 and TRBJ1-6; TRBD1 matches 11 bases. V gave up 5 bases and J gave up 9 bases; unmatched junction bases: 12. The CDR3 length is 17 residues. CDR1 MGHRA and CDR2 YSYEKL come from the germline V gene. In DNA form, the CDR3 reads TGCGCCAGCAGCTACCCGGGACAGGGGGATTCGGCTTCACCCCTCCACTTT. Translated, it gives CASSYPGQGDSASPLHF.

The V call is TRBV4-2, the J call TRBJ1-5; D is ambiguous. V was clipped by 4 bases and J by 2 bases, with 15 bases between them. From germline, CDR1 is LGHNA and CDR2 YNFKEQ. The CDR3 sequence is 16 residues long. Here the CDR3 reads CASSLEEGGRNQPQHF. CDR3 sequence (DNA): TGTGCCAGCAGCCTCGAGGAGGGCGGGCGCAATCAGCCCCAGCATTTT.

This clone was detected once. This sequence joins TRBV29-1 and TRBJ1-1, with a weak D call TRBD1 (5 bases). V was pared by 0 bases and J by 1 base, with 12 bases between. The CDR3 loop spans 15 amino acids. In germline, CDR1 is SQVTM, CDR2 ANQGSEA. The CDR3 here is CSVEDSQGENTEAFF. DNA of the CDR3: TGCAGCGTTGAAGATAGTCAGGGCGAGAACACTGAAGCTTTCTTT.

The V and J genes are TRBV5-1 and TRBJ1-2; D is possibly TRBD1 (5 bases). Trimming pared 0 bases from V and 4 bases from J, leaving 34 bases between. Germline V gives CDR1 SGHRS, CDR2 YFSETQ. The CDR3 loop spans 22 amino acids. CDR3 region: CASSLDPKLGSWLPGEGYGYTF. The CDR3 DNA is TGCGCCAGCAGCTTGGATCCGAAGCTTGGATCGTGGTTACCGGGGGAAGGCTATGGCTACACCTTC.

The chain carries TRBV27 and TRBJ1-1; a possible D gene is TRBD1 (5 bases). Trimming left V 6 bases short and J 3 bases short, with 14 bases between. The germline V gene has CDR1 MNHEY and CDR2 SMNVEV (reference sequence). The length of the CDR3 is 14 residues. CDR3 residues: CASSILPGDTEAFF. DNA of the CDR3: TGTGCCAGCAGCATTTTACCGGGGGACACTGAAGCTTTCTTT.

V usage is TRBV19 and J usage is TRBJ2-4, with 14 nucleotides matching TRBD2. Trimming took 5 bases from V and 0 from J; bases not matched to a gene: 9. This CDR3 region has 19 residues. Germline CDR1 LNHDA, CDR2 SQIVND (reference sequence). CDR3 sequence reads: CASSAPGLAGESAKNIQYF. The CDR3, as DNA: TGTGCCAGTAGTGCGCCGGGACTAGCGGGGGAGTCAGCCAAAAACATTCAGTACTTC.

The chain employs TRBV6-4 and TRBJ2-3; TRBD1 aligns across 9 bases. The V gene end was trimmed by 4 bases and the J gene end by 3 bases; junction bases not matched to a gene: 5. Germline-derived CDR1 and CDR2 are MRHNA and SNTAGT. This CDR3 region has 15 residues. CDR3: CASSVDRGSTDTQYF. CDR3 coding DNA: TGTGCCAGCAGTGTGGACAGGGGTAGTACAGATACGCAGTATTTT.

The rearrangement joins TRBV9 to TRBJ2-1; the match to TRBD1 covers 7 bases. V dropped 3 bases and J dropped 4; count of bases not matched to a gene: 4. Germline V gene lookup returns CDR1 SGDLS and CDR2 YYNGEE. The CDR3 runs 14 residues. CDR3 in DNA: TGTGCCAGCAGCGCTACAGGGGCGTACAATGAGCAGTTCTTC. As protein: CASSATGAYNEQFF.

V and J are TRBV5-1 and TRBJ2-3; a weak D match, TRBD1 (7 bases). The CDR3 sequence is 14 residues long. The V end was cut by 3 bases, the J end by 7 bases, with 15 bases between. Germline V gives CDR1 SGHRS, CDR2 YFSETQ. In nucleotides, the CDR3 is TGCGCCAGCAGCTCAATCCAGGGGGGTAATACGCAGTATTTT. This encodes CASSSIQGGNTQYF.

J is TRBJ1-5 and V is TRBV19; 7 nucleotides line up with TRBD1. Germline CDR1 is LNHDA and CDR2 is SQIVND (reference sequence). Germline trimming cut 10 bases from V and 2 bases from J; bases unmatched to any gene: 5. CDR3 length: 13 amino acids. The CDR3 spells CATEGQGNQPQHF. CDR3 sequence (DNA): TGTGCCACCGAAGGACAGGGCAATCAGCCCCAGCATTTT.

The chain has TRBV30 and TRBJ1-2; D uncertain. Germline CDR1 reads GTSNPN; CDR2 reads SVGIG (reference sequence). V was pared by 3 bases and J by 0 bases, with 11 bases between. This CDR3 is 14 amino acids long. CDR3 amino acids: CAWSPRGANYGYTF. The CDR3, as DNA: TGTGCCTGGAGCCCCAGAGGTGCTAACTATGGCTACACCTTC.

The V and J genes are TRBV12-5 and TRBJ2-1; 13 positions agree with TRBD2. Germline lookup yields CDR1 LGHNT and CDR2 FRNRAP. This CDR3 is 21 amino acids long. V was clipped by 0 bases and J by 1 base; unmatched bases: 12. CDR3 region: CASGLVLSTSGGLSSYNEQFF. The DNA for the CDR3 is TGTGCTAGTGGTTTGGTACTTTCGACTAGCGGGGGGTTATCATCCTACAATGAGCAGTTCTTC.

The chain couples TRBV15 to TRBJ2-7, with 8 bases identical to TRBD1. The CDR3 is 13 amino acids. J lost 7 bases, V lost 9 bases, and 11 bases had no gene match. The germline V gene encodes CDR1 LNHNV and CDR2 YYDKDF (reference sequence). This CDR3 reads CATRIDRGREQYV. In nucleotides, the CDR3 is TGTGCCACTCGGATAGACAGGGGCCGGGAGCAGTACGTC.

Concerning this clone itself: The sample holds other DNA sequences that translate to the same CDR3. J is TRBJ2-2 and V is TRBV2; possible D gene TRBD2, 5 bases. The CDR3 runs to 13 residues. CDR1 is SNHLY and CDR2 is FYNNEI in the germline V gene. The V and J ends lost 6 bases and 2 bases respectively, with 7 bases between them. CDR3 DNA sequence: TGTGCCAGCAGGCCGGGAAACACCGGGGAGCTGTTTTTT. This gives the protein CASRPGNTGELFF.

The chain joins TRBV6-5 to TRBJ2-1, with D perhaps matching TRBD1 (6 bases). This CDR3 comprises 15 residues. Germline CDR1 reads MNHEY; CDR2 reads SVGAGI. Between the trimmed V and J ends, which lost 7 bases and 10 bases, there was a span of 23 bases. In DNA, the CDR3 is TGTGCCAGCACCGACGATCGGGCAGGGACAAGGGAGCAGTTCTTC. The encoded protein is CASTDDRAGTREQFF.

This sequence joins TRBV19 and TRBJ1-4; tentatively, D is TRBD1 (5 bases). The ends were cut back, 7 bases at V and 5 bases at J, with 11 bases in the middle. Germline V lookup: CDR1 LNHDA, CDR2 SQIVND (reference sequence). CDR3 length: 13 amino acids. The chain's CDR3 is CASKARENEKLFF. The CDR3 region has the DNA TGTGCCAGTAAGGCCAGGGAAAATGAAAAACTGTTTTTT.

The chain employs TRBV6-1 and TRBJ2-5, with 7 bases fitting TRBD1. This CDR3 contains 14 residues. V gave up 9 bases and J gave up 3 bases; unmatched junction bases: 10. Germline values: CDR1 MNHNS, CDR2 SASEGT. DNA for the CDR3: TGTGCCAGTACCCTGGGGACAGCAAAAGAGACCCAGTACTTC. Residues: CASTLGTAKETQYF.

This chain uses TRBV6-4 with TRBJ1-4, with TRBD1 identical over 8 bases. Losses at the gene ends were 5 bases for V and 0 bases for J; bases not matched to a gene: 17. The CDR3 loop spans 20 amino acids. CDR1 and CDR2 from the germline V gene are MRHNA and SNTAGT. This CDR3 is CASSRAGTGKSSATNEKLFF. CDR3 DNA: TGTGCCAGCAGTAGGGCAGGGACAGGTAAGTCATCGGCAACTAATGAAAAACTGTTTTTT.

The gene calls are TRBV4-1 and TRBJ1-2, with D unclear. Germline assignment: CDR1 MGHRA and CDR2 YSYEKL. With 0 bases removed from V and 5 bases from J, the gap between germline ends came to 7 bases. The CDR3 is 13 amino acids. The DNA for the CDR3 is TGCGCCAGCAGCCAAGAAAGTAGATATGGCTACACCTTC. It yields the protein CASSQESRYGYTF.